This T cell receptor beta chain was retrieved from a study of CD8+ T cells in alopecia areata. General observations from the study: Many expanded lesional clones persisted during tofacitinib (in both scalp and blood).

CDR3 length equals 18 residues. The germline V gene encodes CDR1 MGHRA and CDR2 YSYEKL. The J segment lost 4 bases and the V segment lost 0 bases, leaving 10 bases of the junction unmatched. Comment on this clone: What it binds is not known.

Treatment: oral pan-JAK inhibitor, 5-10 mg twice daily. Following extraction, RNA underwent reverse transcription to cDNA, which served as the sequencing template. Sequencing used immunoSEQ multiplex PCR; TCRdb keeps in-frame clones, though not all of them. The sample gives 93,000 or so clones, about nine tenths of which show up once; 11% is in the top ten. The specimen comprised CD8+ T cells sorted from blood, sampled between weeks 30 and 35, from a patient treated with tofacitinib. The chain links TRBV4-1 to TRBJ2-1; 9 nucleotides agree with TRBD2. This TCR was sampled from a human donor with alopecia areata. The CDR3 DNA is TGCGCCAGCAGCCAAGATGATTTGGTAGCGGGGGATTACAATGAGCAGTTCTTC. It is translated as CASSQDDLVAGDYNEQFF.